Presented here are 5 T cell receptor beta chains from one specimen sequenced in a study of lymphopenia after photon versus proton radiotherapy. Only in-frame clones appear in the TCRdb table, and some are missing; sequencing was by immunoSEQ multiplex PCR. This table has 20,000 to 25,000 clones, roughly 80% appearing once. The sequencing used peripheral blood, collected from a patient treated with photon-based radiotherapy. The receptors here all came from a man in his forties or fifties with gastric cancer.

This chain connects TRBV5-4 to TRBJ1-1, with D possibly TRBD1 on 5 matching bases. The CDR3 has 16 residues. Germline-derived CDR1 and CDR2 are SGHNT and YYREEE (reference sequence). V dropped 0 bases and J dropped 4 bases, with 16 bases sitting between them. The CDR3 nucleotides read TGTGCCAGCAGCTTGGGTGGGACGGCTGGGGGCACTGAAGCTTTCTTT. Residues: CASSLGGTAGGTEAFF.

V is TRBV7-2 and J is TRBJ1-1; TRBD1 matches at 8 bases. V dropped 0 bases and J dropped 8; count of bases not matched to a gene: 5. Germline CDR1 and CDR2: SGHTA and FQGNSA. The CDR3 spans 14 residues. CDR3 amino acids: CASSLAMHRGEAFF. DNA of the CDR3: TGTGCCAGCAGCTTAGCTATGCACAGGGGGGAAGCTTTCTTT.

The rearrangement links TRBV4-1 to TRBJ2-3; a weak D match, TRBD2 (6 bases). Trimming removed 8 bases at V and 6 bases at J, with 9 bases between. This CDR3 has 11 amino acids. Germline V CDR1 and CDR2: MGHRA, YSYEKL. In nucleotides, the CDR3 is TGCGCCAGCGGCCGGGGGGATACGCAGTATTTT. Translation gives CASGRGDTQYF.

The rearrangement links TRBV11-2 to TRBJ2-2; D is undetermined. Per germline, CDR1 SGHAT and CDR2 FQNNGV. CDR3 length: 14 residues. V was cut by 7 bases and J by 4 bases, with 13 bases left in between. CDR3 residues: CASTHPRSTGELFF. The CDR3 region has the DNA TGTGCCAGCACCCATCCGAGAAGCACCGGGGAGCTGTTTTTT.

J is TRBJ1-3 and V is TRBV2; maybe TRBD1 (5 bases). This CDR3 is 15 amino acids long. The V gene lost 6 bases and the J gene lost 0 bases, with 12 bases spanning the gap. CDR1 is SNHLY and CDR2 is FYNNEI in the germline V gene. The CDR3 loop is CASSDDSLSGNTIYF. Written as DNA, the CDR3 is TGTGCCAGCAGCGACGACAGTCTCTCTGGAAACACCATATATTTT.